Below, one T cell receptor beta chain is given with its context. The sample belongs to a study of blood T cell repertoires in COVID-19. Study information: The analysed material was cDNA or gDNA that came from T cells, B-cell-depleted T cells, or PBMCs.

Residents of about two dozen US areas, aged about 18 to 89 years, made up the participants. Donors were grouped by their self-reported clinical history. The CDR3 extends over 15 amino acids. After removal of 6 bases from V and 4 bases from J, the junction contained 8 bases not matched to a gene. The V gene's germline CDR1 is MDHEN and CDR2 SYDVKM. The table came from immunoSEQ multiplex PCR; TCRdb's copy has only in-frame clones and leaves some out. The sample has about 270,000 clones, around 89% seen once. The clonotype originates from a woman aged 30 to 39 with acute COVID-19. The sample comprised PBMCs or T cells enriched from blood (not recorded which). This chain uses TRBV28 with TRBJ2-1; TRBD1 matches 8 bases. The CDR3 sequence is CASSGQGARYNEQFF. The CDR3 DNA sequence: TGTGCCAGCAGCGGGCAGGGGGCGCGGTACAATGAGCAGTTCTTC.